Described below is a single T cell receptor beta chain sequence and its context. The antigen is unknown. The data are from a study of CD8 T cells in ankylosing spondylitis. Study outcomes and limitations: There was reportedly significant enrichment of clones that were disease-linked in matched ankylosing spondylitis synovial fluid. Within ankylosing spondylitis blood, a TCR beta motif made up of seven to nine highly homologous variants appeared to be characteristic.

The TCR beta libraries were generated through quantitative 5'-RACE incorporating molecular barcodes. TCRdb itself ran the 5' RACE reads through MiXCR, one entry per CDR3 protein. The repertoire holds approximately 250,000 distinct CDR3 sequences, with more than 20% as singletons. Sequenced: blood, either unsorted or a sorted T cell fraction (not recorded which). This TCR came from a male donor with ankylosing spondylitis or in good health (not recorded which).

CDR3 in DNA: TGTGCCAGCAGTTACGGGGTCACTCTCTCCTACGAGCAGTACTTC. Protein product: CASSYGVTLSYEQYF. The chain recombines TRBV6-5 with TRBJ2-7, with D uncertain. The CDR3 is 15 residues long. V was trimmed by 2 bases and J by 0 bases, leaving 11 bases between them. CDR1 is MNHEY, CDR2 SVGAGI, per germline.